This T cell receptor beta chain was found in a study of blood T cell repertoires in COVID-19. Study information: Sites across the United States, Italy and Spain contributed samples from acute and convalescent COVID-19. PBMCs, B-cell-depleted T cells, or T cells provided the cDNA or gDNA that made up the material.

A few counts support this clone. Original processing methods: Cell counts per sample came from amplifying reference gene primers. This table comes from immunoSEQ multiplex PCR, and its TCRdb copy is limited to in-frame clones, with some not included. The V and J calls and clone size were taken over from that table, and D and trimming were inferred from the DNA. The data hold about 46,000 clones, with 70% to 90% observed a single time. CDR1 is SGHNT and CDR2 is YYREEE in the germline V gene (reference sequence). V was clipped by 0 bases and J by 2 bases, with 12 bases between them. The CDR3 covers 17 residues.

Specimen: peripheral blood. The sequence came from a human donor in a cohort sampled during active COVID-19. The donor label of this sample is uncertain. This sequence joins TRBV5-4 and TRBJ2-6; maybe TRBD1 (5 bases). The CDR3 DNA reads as TGTGCCAGCAGCTTGGGGGGCATAGGTCCTGGGGCCAACGTCCTGACTTTC. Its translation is CASSLGGIGPGANVLTF.